The clone carrying this TCR beta chain was observed a few times. Its antigen is unknown. Different DNA sequences within this sample yield the same CDR3. The source of the sample is a study of metastatic and nonmetastatic thyroid tumors. Across the study: Repertoire data that came from the blood and tumor or nodule tissue of malignant and benign thyroid patients were compared.

The germline V gene has CDR1 SQVTM and CDR2 ANQGSEA. This CDR3 is built from 13 residues. Deletions cut 0 bases from V and 4 bases from J, with 9 bases between. Study-wide points: Significantly greater TCR beta diversity was reportedly found in malignant thyroid tumors than in benign nodules (in blood and tumor).

As originally analysed: In papillary thyroid cancer, a distant-metastasis classifier was built using CDR3 differences across clinicopathological groups. Using MiXCR, TCRdb re-called clones from the PCR reads. V and J calls and clone size were set by TCRdb, not the authors. The profile shows around 4,100 clones, roughly 37% of them singletons. The entire patient cohort was treatment-naive prior to thyroid surgery. The sequence was collected from a female donor with papillary thyroid cancer or a benign thyroid nodule (not recorded which). Some clones in this sample may be carry-over from other donors' samples. The sample comprised adjacent normal tissue. This chain links TRBV29-1 with TRBJ1-2; maybe TRBD1 (5 bases). CDR3 in DNA: TGCAGCGTTGAAGAGGCGGGGGGCTATGGCTACACCTTC. It yields the protein CSVEEAGGYGYTF.